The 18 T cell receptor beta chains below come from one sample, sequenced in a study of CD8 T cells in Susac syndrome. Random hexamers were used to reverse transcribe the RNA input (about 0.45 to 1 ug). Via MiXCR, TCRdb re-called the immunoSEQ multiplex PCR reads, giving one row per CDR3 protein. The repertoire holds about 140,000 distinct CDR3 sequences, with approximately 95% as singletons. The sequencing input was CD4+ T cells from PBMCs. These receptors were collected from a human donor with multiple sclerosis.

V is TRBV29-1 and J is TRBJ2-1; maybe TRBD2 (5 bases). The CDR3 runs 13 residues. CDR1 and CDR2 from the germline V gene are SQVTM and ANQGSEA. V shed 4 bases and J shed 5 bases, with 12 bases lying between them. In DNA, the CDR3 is TGCAGCGTTGCGTGGAGGACCCACAATGAGCAGTTCTTC. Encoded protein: CSVAWRTHNEQFF.

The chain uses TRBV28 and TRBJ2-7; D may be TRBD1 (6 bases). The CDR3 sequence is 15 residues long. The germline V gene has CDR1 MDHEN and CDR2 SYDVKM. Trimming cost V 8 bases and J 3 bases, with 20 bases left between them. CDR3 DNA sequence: TGTGCCAGCCTTAGTAGGAGCCAGGGGAACTACGAGCAGTACTTC. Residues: CASLSRSQGNYEQYF.

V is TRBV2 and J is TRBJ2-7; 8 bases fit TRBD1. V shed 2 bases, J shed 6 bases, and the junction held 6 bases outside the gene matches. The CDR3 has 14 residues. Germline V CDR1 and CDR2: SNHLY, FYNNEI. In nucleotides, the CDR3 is TGTGCCAGCAGTGAACGAACTACAGGGGGCGAGCAGTACTTC. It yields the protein CASSERTTGGEQYF.

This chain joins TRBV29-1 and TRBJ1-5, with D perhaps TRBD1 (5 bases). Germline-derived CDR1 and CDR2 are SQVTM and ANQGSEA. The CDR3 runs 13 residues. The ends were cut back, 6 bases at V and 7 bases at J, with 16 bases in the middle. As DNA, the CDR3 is TGCAGCGTCGCTGCTGGGGGTGCCCAGCCCCAGCATTTT. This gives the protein CSVAAGGAQPQHF.

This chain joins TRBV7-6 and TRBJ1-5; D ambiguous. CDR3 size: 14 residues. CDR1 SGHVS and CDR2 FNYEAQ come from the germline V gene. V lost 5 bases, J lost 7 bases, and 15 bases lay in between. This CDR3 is CASSAGVGRQPQHF. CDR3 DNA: TGTGCCAGCAGCGCCGGGGTCGGGAGGCAGCCCCAGCATTTT.

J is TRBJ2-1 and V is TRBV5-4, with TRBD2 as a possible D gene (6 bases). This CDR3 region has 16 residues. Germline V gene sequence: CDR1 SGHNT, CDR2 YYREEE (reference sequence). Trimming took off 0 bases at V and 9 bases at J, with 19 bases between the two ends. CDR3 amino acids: CASSLDRGTIRGEQFF. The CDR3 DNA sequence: TGTGCCAGCAGCTTGGACCGGGGGACCATACGTGGTGAGCAGTTCTTC.

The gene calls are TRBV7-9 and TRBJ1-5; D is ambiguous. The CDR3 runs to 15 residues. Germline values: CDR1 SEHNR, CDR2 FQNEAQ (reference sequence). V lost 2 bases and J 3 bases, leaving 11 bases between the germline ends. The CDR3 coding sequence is TGTGCCAGCAGCTTAAACACGAACGCCAATCAGCCCCAGCATTTT. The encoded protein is CASSLNTNANQPQHF. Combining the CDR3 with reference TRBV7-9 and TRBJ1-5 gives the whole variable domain DTGVSQNPRHKITKRGQNVTFRCDPISEHNRLYWYRQTLGQGPEFLTYFQNEAQLEKSRLLSDRFSAERPKGSFSTLEIQRTEQGDSAMYLCASSLNTNANQPQHFGDGTRLSIL.

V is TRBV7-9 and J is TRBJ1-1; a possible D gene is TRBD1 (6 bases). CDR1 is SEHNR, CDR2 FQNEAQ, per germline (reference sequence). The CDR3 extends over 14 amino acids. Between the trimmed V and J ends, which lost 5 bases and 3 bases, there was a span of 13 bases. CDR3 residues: CASSILGTYTEAFF. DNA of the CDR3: TGTGCCAGCAGCATCTTGGGGACATACACTGAAGCTTTCTTT. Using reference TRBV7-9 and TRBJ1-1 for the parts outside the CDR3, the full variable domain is DTGVSQNPRHKITKRGQNVTFRCDPISEHNRLYWYRQTLGQGPEFLTYFQNEAQLEKSRLLSDRFSAERPKGSFSTLEIQRTEQGDSAMYLCASSILGTYTEAFFGQGTRLTVV.

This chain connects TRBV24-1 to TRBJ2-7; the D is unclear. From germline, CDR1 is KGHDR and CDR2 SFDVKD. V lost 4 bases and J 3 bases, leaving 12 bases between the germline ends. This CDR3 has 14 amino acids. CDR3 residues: CATSDPTKGYEQYF. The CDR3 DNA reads TGTGCCACCAGTGACCCAACTAAAGGCTACGAGCAGTACTTC.

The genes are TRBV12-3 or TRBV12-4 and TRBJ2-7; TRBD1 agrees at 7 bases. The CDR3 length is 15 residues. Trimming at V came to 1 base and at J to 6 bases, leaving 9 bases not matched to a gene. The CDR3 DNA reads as TGTGCCAGCAGTTTAGTGGGGACAGTCCATAGCGAGCAGTACTTC. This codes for CASSLVGTVHSEQYF.

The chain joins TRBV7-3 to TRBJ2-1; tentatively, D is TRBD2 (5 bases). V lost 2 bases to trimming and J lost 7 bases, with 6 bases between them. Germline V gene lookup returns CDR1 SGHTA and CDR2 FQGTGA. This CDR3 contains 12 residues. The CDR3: CASSLSGNEQFF. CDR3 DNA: TGTGCCAGCAGCTTATCGGGGAATGAGCAGTTCTTC.

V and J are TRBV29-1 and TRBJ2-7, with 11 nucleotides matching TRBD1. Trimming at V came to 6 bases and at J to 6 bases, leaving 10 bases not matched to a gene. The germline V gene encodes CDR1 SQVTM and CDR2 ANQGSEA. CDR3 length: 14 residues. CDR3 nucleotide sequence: TGCAGCGTCCTTTTCCCCGGGACAGGGGGCGAGCAGTACTTC. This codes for CSVLFPGTGGEQYF.

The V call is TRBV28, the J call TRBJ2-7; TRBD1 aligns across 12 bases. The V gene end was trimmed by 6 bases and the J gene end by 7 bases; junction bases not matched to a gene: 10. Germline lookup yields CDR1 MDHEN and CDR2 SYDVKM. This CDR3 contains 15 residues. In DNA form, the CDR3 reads TGTGCCAGCAGCCCTGTTCGGGACAGGGGGCAGGAGCAGTACTTC. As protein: CASSPVRDRGQEQYF.

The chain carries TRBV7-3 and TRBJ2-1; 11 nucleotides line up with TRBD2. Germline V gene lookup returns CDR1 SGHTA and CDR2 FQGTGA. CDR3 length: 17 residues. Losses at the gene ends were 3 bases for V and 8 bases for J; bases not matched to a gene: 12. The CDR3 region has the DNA TGTGCCAGCAGCTTGCCCGGGACTAGCGGTCTGTGGGATGAGCAGTTCTTC. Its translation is CASSLPGTSGLWDEQFF.

CDR3 coding DNA: TGTGCCAGCAGCGTAGGTTCGGGTAGCAATCAGCCCCAGCATTTT. Amino acid sequence: CASSVGSGSNQPQHF. The chain combines TRBV9 with TRBJ1-5; no clear D gene. Trimming removed 0 bases at V and 0 bases at J, with 7 bases between. The CDR3 is made up of 15 amino acids. Per germline, CDR1 SGDLS and CDR2 YYNGEE.

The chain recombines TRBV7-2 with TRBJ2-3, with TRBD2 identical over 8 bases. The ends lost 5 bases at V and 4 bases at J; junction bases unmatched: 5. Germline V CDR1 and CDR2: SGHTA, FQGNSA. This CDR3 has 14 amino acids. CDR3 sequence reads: CASSRGSGADTQYF. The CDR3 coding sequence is TGTGCCAGCAGCCGGGGTAGCGGGGCAGATACGCAGTATTTT.

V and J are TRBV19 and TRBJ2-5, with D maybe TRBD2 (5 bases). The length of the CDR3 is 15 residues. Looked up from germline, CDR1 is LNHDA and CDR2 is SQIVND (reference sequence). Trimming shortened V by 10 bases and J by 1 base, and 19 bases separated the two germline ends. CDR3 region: CATSQRTLSQETQYF. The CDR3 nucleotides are TGTGCCACCAGCCAGCGGACCCTGTCCCAAGAGACCCAGTACTTC.

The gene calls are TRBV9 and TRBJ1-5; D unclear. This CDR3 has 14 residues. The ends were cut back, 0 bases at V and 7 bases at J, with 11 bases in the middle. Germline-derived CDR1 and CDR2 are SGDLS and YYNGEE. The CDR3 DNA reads TGTGCCAGCAGCGTAGGAACAGCCTCCCAGCCCCAGCATTTT. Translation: CASSVGTASQPQHF.